A selection of T cell receptor beta chains follows, all from one sample in a study of blood T cells in healthy people across ages. In TCRdb, the 5' RACE reads were re-called with MiXCR into one record per CDR3 protein. Seen here are over 750,000 distinct CDR3 sequences, just under 25% observed once, and the top ten hold more than 7.5%. The sample was also linked to a second study, of T cells of mothers and their children.

The sequencing input was blood. These receptor sequences come from a boy younger than 18 in good health. Each CDR3 is given with its conserved first and last residue. The order of the fields is J gene, D gene, clone size, V gene, CDR3 length, CDR3 protein, CDR3 DNA. A D gene is named only where the DNA matches it firmly. Size is omitted from some rows. Given values are once, few, many or a class for expanded clones.

J gene: TRBJ1-1; D gene: TRBD1; clone size: .; V gene: TRBV5-1; CDR3 length: 18; CDR3 protein: CASGANEGQGRMNTEAFF; CDR3 DNA: TGCGCCAGCGGGGCGAACGAGGGACAGGGACGAATGAACACTGAAGCTTTCTTT
J gene: TRBJ2-3; D gene: .; clone size: .; V gene: TRBV4-3; CDR3 length: 16; CDR3 protein: CASSQVGPMSTDTQYF; CDR3 DNA: TGCGCCAGCAGCCAAGTTGGACCCATGAGCACAGATACGCAGTATTTT
J gene: TRBJ2-5; D gene: TRBD1; clone size: few; V gene: TRBV5-5; CDR3 length: 15; CDR3 protein: CASIRGQWYQETQYF; CDR3 DNA: TGTGCCAGCATACGGGGACAGTGGTACCAAGAGACCCAGTACTTC
J gene: TRBJ2-3; D gene: .; clone size: .; V gene: TRBV6-1; CDR3 length: 14; CDR3 protein: CATRPGDWGDTQYF; CDR3 DNA: TGTGCCACCCGACCGGGCGATTGGGGAGATACGCAGTATTTT
J gene: TRBJ2-7; D gene: .; clone size: .; V gene: TRBV12-3/TRBV12-4; CDR3 length: 13; CDR3 protein: CASSLWQAYEQYF; CDR3 DNA: TGTGCCAGCAGTTTATGGCAGGCCTACGAGCAGTACTTC
J gene: TRBJ1-2; D gene: .; clone size: .; V gene: TRBV29-1; CDR3 length: 9; CDR3 protein: CSVEVGYTF; CDR3 DNA: TGCAGCGTTGAAGTCGGGTACACCTTC
J gene: TRBJ1-2; D gene: TRBD1; clone size: .; V gene: TRBV12-3/TRBV12-4; CDR3 length: 15; CDR3 protein: CASSTWTGQAYGYTF; CDR3 DNA: TGTGCCAGCAGTACATGGACAGGCCAGGCATATGGCTACACCTTC
J gene: TRBJ1-1; D gene: TRBD1; clone size: few; V gene: TRBV4-1; CDR3 length: 16; CDR3 protein: CASSHPLTGVDTEAFF; CDR3 DNA: TGCGCCAGCAGCCACCCCCTAACAGGGGTGGACACTGAAGCTTTCTTT
J gene: TRBJ2-7; D gene: .; clone size: many; V gene: TRBV7-9; CDR3 length: 14; CDR3 protein: CASSLRTDSYEQYF; CDR3 DNA: TGTGCCAGCAGCTTAAGGACAGACTCCTACGAGCAGTACTTC
J gene: TRBJ1-2; D gene: TRBD1; clone size: few; V gene: TRBV5-1; CDR3 length: 16; CDR3 protein: CASSELGQELDYGYTF; CDR3 DNA: TGCGCCAGCAGCGAGCTGGGACAGGAGTTGGACTATGGCTACACCTTC
J gene: TRBJ1-5; D gene: .; clone size: few; V gene: TRBV15; CDR3 length: 17; CDR3 protein: CATSGIREVGLNQPQHF; CDR3 DNA: TGTGCCACCAGCGGTATCAGGGAAGTTGGACTCAATCAGCCCCAGCATTTT
J gene: TRBJ1-2; D gene: .; clone size: .; V gene: TRBV4-3; CDR3 length: 14; CDR3 protein: CASSQDLDNYGYTF; CDR3 DNA: TGCGCCAGCAGCCAAGATCTAGACAACTATGGCTACACCTTC
J gene: TRBJ2-5; D gene: .; clone size: few; V gene: TRBV12-3/TRBV12-4; CDR3 length: 14; CDR3 protein: CASSSEGFGETQYF; CDR3 DNA: TGTGCCAGCAGTTCCGAAGGCTTCGGGGAGACCCAGTACTTC